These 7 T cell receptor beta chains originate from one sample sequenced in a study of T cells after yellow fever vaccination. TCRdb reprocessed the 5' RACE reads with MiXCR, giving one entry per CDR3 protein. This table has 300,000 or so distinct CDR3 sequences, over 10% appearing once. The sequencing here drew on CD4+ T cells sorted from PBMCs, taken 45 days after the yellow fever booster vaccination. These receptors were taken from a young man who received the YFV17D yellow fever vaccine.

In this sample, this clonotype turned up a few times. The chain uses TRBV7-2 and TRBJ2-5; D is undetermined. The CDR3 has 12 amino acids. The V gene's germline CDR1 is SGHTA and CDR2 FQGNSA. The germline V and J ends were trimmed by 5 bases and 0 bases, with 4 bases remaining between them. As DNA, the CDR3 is TGTGCCAGCAGCCGGTACCAAGAGACCCAGTACTTC. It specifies CASSRYQETQYF.

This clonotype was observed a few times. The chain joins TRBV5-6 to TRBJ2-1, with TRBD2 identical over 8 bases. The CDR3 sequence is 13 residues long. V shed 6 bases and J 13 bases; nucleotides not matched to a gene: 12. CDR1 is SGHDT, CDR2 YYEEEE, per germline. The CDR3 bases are TGTGCCAGCACCCTGCGGGGGGTACCCTCCCAGTTCTTC. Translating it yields CASTLRGVPSQFF.

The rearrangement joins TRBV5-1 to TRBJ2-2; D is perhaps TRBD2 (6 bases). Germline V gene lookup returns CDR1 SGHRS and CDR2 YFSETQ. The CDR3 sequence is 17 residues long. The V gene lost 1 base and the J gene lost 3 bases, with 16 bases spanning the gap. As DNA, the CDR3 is TGCGCCAGCAGCTTGTGGAGGGCCGATTTGGACACCGGGGAGCTGTTTTTT. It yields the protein CASSLWRADLDTGELFF.

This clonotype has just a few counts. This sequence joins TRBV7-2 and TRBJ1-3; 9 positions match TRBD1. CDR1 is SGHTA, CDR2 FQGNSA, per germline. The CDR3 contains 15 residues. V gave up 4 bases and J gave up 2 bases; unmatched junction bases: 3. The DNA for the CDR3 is TGTGCCAGCAGCTCCAGGGACAGGGCTGGAAACACCATATATTTT. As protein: CASSSRDRAGNTIYF.

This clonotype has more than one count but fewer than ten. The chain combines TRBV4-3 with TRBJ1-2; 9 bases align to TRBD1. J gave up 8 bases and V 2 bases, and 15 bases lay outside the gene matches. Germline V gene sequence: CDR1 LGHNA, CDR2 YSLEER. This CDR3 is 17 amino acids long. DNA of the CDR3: TGCGCCAGCAGCCAATCCATCCCGGGACAGGGTTCTCGAGGCTACACCTTC. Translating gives CASSQSIPGQGSRGYTF.

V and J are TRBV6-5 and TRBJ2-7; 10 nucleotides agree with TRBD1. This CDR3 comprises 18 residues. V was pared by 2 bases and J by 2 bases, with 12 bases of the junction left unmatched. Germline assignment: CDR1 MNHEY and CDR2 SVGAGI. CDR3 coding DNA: TGTGCCAGCAGTTACACGTCCCGGGACAGGGGTAAGGCCTACGAGCAGTACTTC. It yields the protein CASSYTSRDRGKAYEQYF.

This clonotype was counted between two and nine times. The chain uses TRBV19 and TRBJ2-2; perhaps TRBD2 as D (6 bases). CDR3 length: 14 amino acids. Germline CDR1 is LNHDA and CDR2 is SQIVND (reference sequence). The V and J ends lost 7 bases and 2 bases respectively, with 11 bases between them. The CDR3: CASNWDSNTGELFF. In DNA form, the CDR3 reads TGTGCCAGTAATTGGGACTCCAACACCGGGGAGCTGTTTTTT.